Here is one TCR beta chain with its context. The germline gives CDR1 SGHDN, CDR2 FVKESK. This CDR3 comprises 15 residues. PCR primers comprised 60 Vbeta and 13 Jbeta primers. This table comes from immunoSEQ multiplex PCR, and its TCRdb copy is limited to in-frame clones, with some not included. The table records approximately 160,000 clones, almost 85% of them present only once. The record originates from a study of cytomegalovirus exposure and HLA in healthy donors. The TCR originated in a boy under 10 years old in good health and CMV-seronegative. This sequence joins TRBV14 and TRBJ2-5; TRBD1 matches at 10 bases. The better agreement between TRBJ2-7 and the DNA end casts doubt on the J call. The sequenced material came from PBMCs. In nucleotides, the CDR3 is TGTGCCAGCAGCCACATCCGGGACAGGGGAATCGAGCAGTACTTC. Protein: CASSHIRDRGIEQYF.